This T cell receptor (beta chain) was recorded in a study of blood T cell repertoires in COVID-19. For the study at large: Samples taken during acute and convalescent COVID-19 were collected in the United States, Italy and Spain.

CDR3 length: 13 residues. The V segment lost 11 bases and the J segment 3 bases; nucleotides outside the gene matches: 7. Germline loops: CDR1 MNHEY, CDR2 SVGAGI. As originally analysed: Reference gene primer amplification gave nucleated cell count estimates. Assay used: immunoSEQ multiplex PCR; TCRdb lists only in-frame clones, some missing. D and trimming were read from the DNA, whereas the V and J calls and clone size are those reported in that table. The data hold 150,000 to 200,000 clones, with about 88% observed a single time. This TCR was sampled from a man aged 55 to 70 with acute or convalescent COVID-19. Sequencing input: peripheral blood. The genes are TRBV6-5 and TRBJ2-1; 7 nucleotides agree with TRBD1. Written as DNA, the CDR3 is TGTGCCTCCGAGGGGGCTCTCTACAATGAGCAGTTCTTC. This sequence encodes CASEGALYNEQFF.